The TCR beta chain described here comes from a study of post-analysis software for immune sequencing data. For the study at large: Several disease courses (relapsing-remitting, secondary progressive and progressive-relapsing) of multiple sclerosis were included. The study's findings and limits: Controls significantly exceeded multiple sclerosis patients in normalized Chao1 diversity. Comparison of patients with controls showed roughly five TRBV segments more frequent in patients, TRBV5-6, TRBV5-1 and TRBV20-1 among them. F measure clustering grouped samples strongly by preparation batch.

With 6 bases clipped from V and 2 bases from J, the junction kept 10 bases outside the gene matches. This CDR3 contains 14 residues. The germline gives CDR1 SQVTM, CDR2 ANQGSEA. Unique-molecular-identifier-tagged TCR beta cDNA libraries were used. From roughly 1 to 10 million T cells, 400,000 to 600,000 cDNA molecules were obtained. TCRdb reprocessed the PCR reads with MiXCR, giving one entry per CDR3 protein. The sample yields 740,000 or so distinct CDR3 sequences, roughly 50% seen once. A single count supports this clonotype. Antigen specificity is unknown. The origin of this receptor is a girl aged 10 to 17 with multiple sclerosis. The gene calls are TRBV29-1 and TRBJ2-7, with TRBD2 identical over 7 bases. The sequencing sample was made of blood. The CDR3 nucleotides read TGCAGCGTGGGGAGGGGACCGCGTCCCTACGAGCAGTACTTC. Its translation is CSVGRGPRPYEQYF.